This TCR beta chain was profiled in a study of human T cells and chemical hapten exposure. This clonotype occurred many times. Its antigen is undetermined. Per germline, CDR1 LGHNA and CDR2 YNFKEQ. The CDR3 is 15 residues long. The germline V and J ends were trimmed by 4 bases and 2 bases, with 15 bases remaining between them. Individual cDNA molecules each carried unique molecular identifiers attached by the library. TCRdb called the RACE reads again in MiXCR, with one record for every CDR3 protein. The data contain some 380,000 distinct CDR3 sequences, 4.8% of them singletons. Overall study results and limits: Versus controls, significantly more large CDR3 similarity clusters arose from expanded TCRs. The number of TCRs above 1 in 1000 frequency did not change after DPC sensitization.

Time point meaning: patch test 1, 2 weeks after DPC sensitization. Sample treatment: therapeutic diphenylcyclopropenone sensitization with weekly scalp DPC. Someone pulled total RNA out of unfractionated whole blood. Sequenced here: whole blood, sampled in connection with sensitization to the hapten diphenylcyclopropenone (DPC). This sequence joins TRBV4-2 and TRBJ2-7; D unresolved. The receptor comes from a woman aged 45-60 years with alopecia areata. Some clones in this sample may be carry-over from other donors' samples. This chain's CDR3 is CASSLNWPATYEQYF. The CDR3 DNA reads TGTGCCAGCAGCCTAAATTGGCCTGCAACCTACGAGCAGTACTTC.